These 15 T cell receptor beta chains were all obtained from the same sample, sequenced in a study of shared clonotypes between healthy human individuals. This table comes from immunoSEQ multiplex PCR, and its TCRdb copy is limited to in-frame clones, with some not included. The sample includes roughly 500,000 clones, almost 97% seen only once; the top ten take approximately 0.06%. Sequenced input: naive CD4+ T cells sorted from blood. The subset: CD45RA+ positively selected. The receptors derive from a woman in her 30s in good health.

The J gene is TRBJ1-2, the V gene TRBV11-2; 7 bases fit TRBD1. CDR3 length: 13 amino acids. Trimming cost V 3 bases and J 8 bases; bases outside gene matches: 6. CDR1 and CDR2 from the germline V gene are SGHAT and FQNNGV. The CDR3 sequence: CASSLRDRGGYTF. The CDR3 region has the DNA TGTGCCAGCAGCTTGAGGGACAGAGGCGGCTACACCTTC. Using reference TRBV11-2 and TRBJ1-2 for the parts outside the CDR3, the full variable domain is EAGVAQSPRYKIIEKRQSVAFWCNPISGHATLYWYQQILGQGPKLLIQFQNNGVVDDSQLPKDRFSAERLKGVDSTLKIQPAKLEDSAVYLCASSLRDRGGYTFGSGTRLTVV.

The chain uses TRBV7-9 and TRBJ2-1; D uncertain. Germline V gives CDR1 SEHNR, CDR2 FQNEAQ (reference sequence). This CDR3 comprises 19 residues. Trimming shortened V by 5 bases and J by 0 bases, and 23 bases separated the two germline ends. The CDR3: CASSLPSGGGTGSYNEQFF. CDR3 nucleotides: TGTGCCAGCAGCCTACCCTCGGGTGGTGGCACGGGCTCCTACAATGAGCAGTTCTTC.

The rearrangement joins TRBV23-1 to TRBJ1-1, with a possible D match to TRBD1 (5 bases). TRBV23-1 is designated an ORF whose function remains uncertain. This CDR3 is built from 18 residues. The V and J ends lost 3 bases and 0 bases respectively, with 20 bases between them. In DNA form, the CDR3 reads TGCGCCAGCAGTCATCATATCAGGGAGATCGATATGAACACTGAAGCTTTCTTT. Translated: CASSHHIREIDMNTEAFF.

This clone occurred once. J is TRBJ2-3 and V is TRBV13, with 12 bases lining up with TRBD2. The CDR3 sequence is 18 residues long. Germline V CDR1 and CDR2: PRHDT, FYEKMQ (reference sequence). Trimming at V came to 3 bases and at J to 7 bases, leaving 14 bases not matched to a gene. The CDR3 spells CASSFKTSGGIPSYTQYF. The CDR3 region has the DNA TGTGCCAGCAGCTTCAAAACTAGCGGGGGGATCCCTTCATATACGCAGTATTTT.

This clone was recorded only once. The chain carries TRBV5-1 and TRBJ2-3; 7 positions match TRBD2. J gave up 3 bases and V 0 bases, and 4 bases lay outside the gene matches. This CDR3 comprises 15 residues. CDR1 is SGHRS and CDR2 is YFSETQ in the germline V gene. The CDR3 spells CASSLAQAGTDTQYF. For the CDR3, the DNA is TGCGCCAGCAGCTTGGCCCAAGCGGGAACAGATACGCAGTATTTT.

The table lists this clone with a count of one. The V call is TRBV5-4, the J call TRBJ2-5, with TRBD1 as a possible D gene (5 bases). Trimming removed 4 bases from V and 4 bases from J, with 11 bases in between. Germline V gene data show CDR1 as SGHNT and CDR2 as YYREEE (reference sequence). CDR3 size: 13 residues. The CDR3: CASSLQGPETQYF. The CDR3 nucleotides are TGTGCCAGCAGCCTGCAGGGTCCAGAGACCCAGTACTTC.

This sequence joins TRBV6-5 and TRBJ1-5, with D possibly TRBD1 on 6 matching bases. In germline, CDR1 is MNHEY, CDR2 SVGAGI. The CDR3 is 15 residues long. V was shortened by 6 bases and J by 2 bases, with 14 bases between the two germline ends. CDR3 nucleotides: TGTGCCAGCAGGCAACAGGGTCGGGGCAATCAGCCCCAGCATTTT. Residues: CASRQQGRGNQPQHF.

The chain couples TRBV2 to TRBJ2-6; no clear D gene. V was trimmed by 8 bases and J by 6 bases, leaving 14 bases between them. CDR3 length: 14 amino acids. From germline, CDR1 is SNHLY and CDR2 FYNNEI. The CDR3 bases are TGTGCCAGCGGCCCGGCGCCCGTGGCCAACGTCCTGACTTTC. As protein: CASGPAPVANVLTF.

The chain uses TRBV5-1 and TRBJ1-6; tentatively, D is TRBD1 (5 bases). The CDR3 runs 18 residues. The V gene's germline CDR1 is SGHRS and CDR2 YFSETQ. V was trimmed by 2 bases and J by 0 bases, leaving 15 bases between them. The DNA for the CDR3 is TGCGCCAGCAGCTTATTAGACCGGGGGAGCTCCTATAATTCACCCCTCCACTTT. Translating it yields CASSLLDRGSSYNSPLHF. Filled out from reference TRBV5-1 and TRBJ1-6, the complete variable domain reads KAGVTQTPRYLIKTRGQQVTLSCSPISGHRSVSWYQQTPGQGLQFLFEYFSETQRNKGNFPGRFSGRQFSNSRSEMNVSTLELGDSALYLCASSLLDRGSSYNSPLHFGNGTRLTVT.

This clone was observed once. V usage is TRBV7-2 and J usage is TRBJ1-6; D might be TRBD1 (6 bases). Per the germline V gene, CDR1 is SGHTA and CDR2 is FQGNSA. The V end lost 6 bases, the J end lost 6 bases, and 15 bases lay between the germline ends. This CDR3 is built from 15 residues. The CDR3 bases are TGTGCCAGCAGACAAACAGGGTTAAGTAATTCACCCCTCCACTTT. It encodes CASRQTGLSNSPLHF.

This clone has just one count. The rearrangement links TRBV2 to TRBJ2-5; 8 bases line up with TRBD1. The J call could be wrong; TRBJ2-7 is a better fit for the DNA end. Germline assignment: CDR1 SNHLY and CDR2 FYNNEI. The CDR3 is 15 residues long. The CDR3 is CASSGVGTGYYEQYF. CDR3 DNA: TGTGCCAGCAGTGGTGTCGGGACAGGATACTACGAGCAGTACTTC.

This clone was counted a single time. The genes are TRBV28 and TRBJ1-5; perhaps TRBD1 as D (5 bases). Germline values: CDR1 MDHEN, CDR2 SYDVKM. This CDR3 contains 15 residues. The V end was cut by 4 bases, the J end by 3 bases, with 13 bases between. CDR3 sequence reads: CASSSQGSYNQPQHF. CDR3 DNA sequence: TGTGCCAGCAGTTCGCAGGGATCGTACAATCAGCCCCAGCATTTT.

The chain uses TRBV7-8 and TRBJ2-1; 8 bases are a match to TRBD2. V gave up 0 bases and J gave up 9 bases; unmatched junction bases: 4. CDR3 length: 14 residues. CDR1 is SGHVS and CDR2 is FQNEAQ in the germline V gene. The CDR3 here is CASSLAPREGEQFF. The CDR3 nucleotides are TGTGCCAGCAGCTTAGCGCCCCGGGAGGGTGAGCAGTTCTTC.

The chain carries TRBV6-5 and TRBJ2-7; 10 positions agree with TRBD1. The CDR3 covers 15 residues. The trim removed 2 bases at V and 6 bases at J, leaving 7 bases unmatched. Germline values: CDR1 MNHEY, CDR2 SVGAGI. The CDR3: CASSYRDRGSREQYF. The CDR3 DNA is TGTGCCAGCAGTTACAGGGACAGGGGTTCTCGCGAGCAGTACTTC.

With respect to this clone: At the DNA level, this CDR3 is encoded by other sequences in the same sample as well. This sequence joins TRBV28 and TRBJ2-2; TRBD1 matches 8 bases. This CDR3 region has 16 residues. The germline V gene has CDR1 MDHEN and CDR2 SYDVKM. Trimming removed 6 bases from V and 0 bases from J; junction bases left unmatched: 6. CDR3 DNA: TGTGCCAGCAGCTCCCCAGGGGGCGCGAACACCGGGGAGCTGTTTTTT. Translated: CASSSPGGANTGELFF.